Each of the 9 T cell receptor beta chains below was sequenced from the same sample in a study of cytomegalovirus exposure and HLA in healthy donors. PCR amplification relied on 60 Vbeta primers (plus 13 Jbeta primers). TCRdb keeps only in-frame clones here, not all; method: immunoSEQ multiplex PCR. This sample carries around 100,000 clones, roughly four fifths of them seen once, and the ten largest clones take roughly 5.9%. Sequenced sample: PBMCs. Source of these receptors: a woman between 18 and 29 years old in good health and CMV-seropositive.

The chain combines TRBV13 with TRBJ1-2, with D tentatively TRBD1 (6 bases). Germline values: CDR1 PRHDT, CDR2 FYEKMQ (reference sequence). Trimming cost V 4 bases and J 4 bases, with 25 bases left between them. The CDR3 has 18 amino acids. This CDR3 is CASSSPGATTRNFYGYTF. CDR3 nucleotide sequence: TGTGCCAGCAGCTCGCCAGGGGCGACTACCCGAAACTTCTATGGCTACACCTTC. Combining the CDR3 with reference TRBV13 and TRBJ1-2 gives the whole variable domain AAGVIQSPRHLIKEKRETATLKCYPIPRHDTVYWYQQGPGQDPQFLISFYEKMQSDKGSIPDRFSAQQFSDYHSELNMSSLELGDSALYFCASSSPGATTRNFYGYTFGSGTRLTVV.

V is TRBV10-2 and J is TRBJ2-7, with D possibly matching TRBD2 (6 bases). This CDR3 region has 14 residues. The germline V and J ends were trimmed by 4 bases and 0 bases, with 10 bases remaining between them. Germline V gene lookup returns CDR1 WSHSY and CDR2 SAAADI. For the CDR3, the DNA is TGCGCCAGCAGTGCGCGGGGCAGCTCCTACGAGCAGTACTTC. It encodes CASSARGSSYEQYF.

J is TRBJ1-1 and V is TRBV6-5; D is ambiguous. Germline V gene sequence: CDR1 MNHEY, CDR2 SVGAGI. This CDR3 comprises 14 residues. Between the trimmed V and J ends, which lost 7 bases and 5 bases, there was a span of 17 bases. The CDR3 bases are TGTGCCAGCACCGGGATGGGAGGGCGGACTGAAGCTTTCTTT. It codes for CASTGMGGRTEAFF.

This chain links TRBV7-9 with TRBJ1-1; D not resolved. Germline CDR1 is SEHNR and CDR2 is FQNEAQ (reference sequence). The CDR3 is 12 amino acids. Trimming took off 1 base at V and 11 bases at J, with 11 bases between the two ends. The DNA for the CDR3 is TGTGCCAGCAGCTTAGGGGAGGGCATTGCTTTCTTT. It codes for CASSLGEGIAFF.

The chain combines TRBV10-3 with TRBJ1-4; 10 nucleotides agree with TRBD1. The trim removed 7 bases at V and 7 bases at J, leaving 9 bases unmatched. The CDR3 spans 15 residues. Germline CDR1 is ENHRY and CDR2 is SYGVKD. CDR3 sequence reads: CAINDRGPGGEKLFF. The CDR3 coding sequence is TGTGCCATCAATGACAGGGGGCCAGGAGGTGAAAAACTGTTTTTT.

The CDR3 nucleotides read TGTGCCAGCAGCTTTGAAGTCGGGGACTCGGGTTACAATGAGCAGTTCTTC. This translates into CASSFEVGDSGYNEQFF. This chain joins TRBV5-6 and TRBJ2-1; TRBD2 might be the D (6 bases). Germline-derived CDR1 and CDR2 are SGHDT and YYEEEE. The V end lost 2 bases, the J end lost 4 bases, and 19 bases lay between the germline ends. The CDR3 extends over 17 amino acids.

V usage is TRBV18 and J usage is TRBJ2-1; 7 nucleotides align to TRBD2. V trimming: 2 bases; J trimming: 3 bases; junction bases outside the gene matches: 4. The germline CDR1 and CDR2 sequences are KGHSH and LQKENI. This CDR3 contains 15 residues. The CDR3 loop is CASSPRRGSYNEQFF. In nucleotides, the CDR3 is TGTGCCAGCTCACCAAGGCGGGGGAGCTACAATGAGCAGTTCTTC.

This clone has just one count. The rearrangement uses TRBV30 and TRBJ2-1; 7 bases agree with TRBD1. V shed 1 base and J 12 bases; nucleotides not matched to a gene: 9. From germline, CDR1 is GTSNPN and CDR2 SVGIG (reference sequence). The CDR3 runs to 13 residues. The CDR3 is CAWSATGAWWQFF. The CDR3 DNA reads as TGTGCCTGGAGTGCCACAGGGGCTTGGTGGCAGTTCTTC.

In nucleotides, the CDR3 is TGTGCCAGCACAGAGGAGTTTAGCAATCAGCCCCAGCATTTT. Translation gives CASTEEFSNQPQHF. The chain employs TRBV28 and TRBJ1-5; D ambiguous. The CDR3 is 14 amino acids. V shed 7 bases and J shed 0 bases, with 10 bases lying between them. In germline, CDR1 is MDHEN, CDR2 SYDVKM.